This T cell receptor (beta chain) was captured in a study of blood T cell repertoires in COVID-19. About the research overall: The origin of the acute and convalescent COVID-19 samples was the United States, Italy and Spain. The analysed material was cDNA or gDNA that came from T cells, B-cell-depleted T cells, or PBMCs.

As originally analysed: Amplification of reference gene primers was used by the study to estimate nucleated cell counts. The table came from immunoSEQ multiplex PCR; TCRdb's copy has only in-frame clones and leaves some out. D and trimming were read from the DNA, whereas the V and J calls and clone size are those reported in that table. The data show about 80,000 clones, with around 86% seen just once and 9% held by the top ten. This CDR3 spans 15 amino acids. CDR1 and CDR2 (germline): SGDLS, YYNGEE. V lost 0 bases to trimming and J lost 3 bases, with 13 bases between them. The sample was peripheral blood. The rearrangement uses TRBV9 and TRBJ2-7, with D unresolved. This TCR was recovered from a human donor in a cohort sampled during active COVID-19. The CDR3 DNA sequence: TGTGCCAGCAGCGTAGAGTCCTCCCTCGGCTACGAGCAGTACTTC. Encoded protein: CASSVESSLGYEQYF.